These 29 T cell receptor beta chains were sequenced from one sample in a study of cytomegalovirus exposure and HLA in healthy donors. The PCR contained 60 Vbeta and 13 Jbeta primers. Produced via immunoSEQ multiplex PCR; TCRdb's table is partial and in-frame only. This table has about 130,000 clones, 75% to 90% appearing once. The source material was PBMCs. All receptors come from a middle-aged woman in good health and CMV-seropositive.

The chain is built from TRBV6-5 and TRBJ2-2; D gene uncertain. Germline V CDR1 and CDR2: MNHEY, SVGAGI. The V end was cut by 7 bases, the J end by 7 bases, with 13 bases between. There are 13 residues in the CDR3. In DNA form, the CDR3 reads TGTGCCAGCACCCTAGGAGAAGGCGGGGAGCTGTTTTTT. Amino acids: CASTLGEGGELFF.

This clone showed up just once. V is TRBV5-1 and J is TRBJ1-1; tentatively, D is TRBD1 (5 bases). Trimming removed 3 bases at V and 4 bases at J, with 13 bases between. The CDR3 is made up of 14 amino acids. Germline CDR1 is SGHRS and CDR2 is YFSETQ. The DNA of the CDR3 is TGCGCCAGCAGCTCGGCCAGGGTTGGCACTGAAGCTTTCTTT. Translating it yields CASSSARVGTEAFF.

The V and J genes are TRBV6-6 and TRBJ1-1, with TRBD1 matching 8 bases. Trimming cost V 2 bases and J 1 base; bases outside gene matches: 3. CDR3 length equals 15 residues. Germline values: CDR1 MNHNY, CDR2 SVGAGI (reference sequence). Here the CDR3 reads CASSYPGQANTEAFF. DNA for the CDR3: TGTGCCAGCAGTTACCCGGGACAGGCGAACACTGAAGCTTTCTTT.

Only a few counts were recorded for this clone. CDR3 nucleotide sequence: TGTGCCAGCAGAGACAGGGGGTCTGGGGCCAACGTCCTGACTTTC. Protein: CASRDRGSGANVLTF. V usage is TRBV27 and J usage is TRBJ2-6, with 9 nucleotides matching TRBD1. Germline V gives CDR1 MNHEY, CDR2 SMNVEV (reference sequence). V lost 6 bases to trimming and J lost 1 base; unmatched junction nucleotides: 1. The CDR3 sequence is 15 residues long.

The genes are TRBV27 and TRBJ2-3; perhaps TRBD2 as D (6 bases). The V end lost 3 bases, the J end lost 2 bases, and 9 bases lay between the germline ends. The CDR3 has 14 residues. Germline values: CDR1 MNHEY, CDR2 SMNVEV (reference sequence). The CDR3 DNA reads TGTGCCAGCAGTTTCGGAGGGACCACAGATACGCAGTATTTT. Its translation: CASSFGGTTDTQYF.

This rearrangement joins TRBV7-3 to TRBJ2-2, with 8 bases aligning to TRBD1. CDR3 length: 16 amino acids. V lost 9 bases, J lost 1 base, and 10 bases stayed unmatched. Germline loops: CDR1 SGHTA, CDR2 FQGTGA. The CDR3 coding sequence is TGTGCCAGTTCAAATTCAGGGGGCCTGAACACCGGGGAGCTGTTTTTT. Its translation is CASSNSGGLNTGELFF.

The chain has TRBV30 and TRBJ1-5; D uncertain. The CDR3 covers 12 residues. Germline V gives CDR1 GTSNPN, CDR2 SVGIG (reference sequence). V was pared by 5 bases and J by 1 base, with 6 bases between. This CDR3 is CAWAGSNQPQHF. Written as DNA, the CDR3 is TGTGCCTGGGCGGGGAGCAATCAGCCCCAGCATTTT.

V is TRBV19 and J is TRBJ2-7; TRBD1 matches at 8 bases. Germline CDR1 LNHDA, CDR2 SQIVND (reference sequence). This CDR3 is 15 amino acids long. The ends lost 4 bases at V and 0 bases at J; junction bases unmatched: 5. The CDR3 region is CASSTGTGYSYEQYF. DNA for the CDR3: TGTGCCAGTAGTACGGGGACAGGTTACTCCTACGAGCAGTACTTC.

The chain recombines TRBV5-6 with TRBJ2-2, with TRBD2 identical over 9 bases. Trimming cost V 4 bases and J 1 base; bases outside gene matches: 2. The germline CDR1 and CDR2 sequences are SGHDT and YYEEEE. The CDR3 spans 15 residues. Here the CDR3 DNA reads TGTGCCAGCAGCAGACTAGCGGTGAACACCGGGGAGCTGTTTTTT. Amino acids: CASSRLAVNTGELFF.

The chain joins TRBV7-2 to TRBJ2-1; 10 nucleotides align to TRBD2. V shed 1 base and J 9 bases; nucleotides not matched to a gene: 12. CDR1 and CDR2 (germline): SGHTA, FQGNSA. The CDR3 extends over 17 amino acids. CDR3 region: CASSLVSLAGAPFEQFF. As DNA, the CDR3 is TGTGCCAGCAGCTTAGTATCGCTAGCGGGAGCCCCCTTTGAGCAGTTCTTC.

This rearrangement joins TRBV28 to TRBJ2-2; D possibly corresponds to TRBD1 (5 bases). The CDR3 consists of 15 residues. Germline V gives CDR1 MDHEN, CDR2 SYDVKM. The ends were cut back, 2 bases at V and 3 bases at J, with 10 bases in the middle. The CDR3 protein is CASSLPGKDTGELFF. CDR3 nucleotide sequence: TGTGCCAGCAGTTTACCAGGGAAGGACACCGGGGAGCTGTTTTTT.

Here the CDR3 reads CASSVVEGAETQYF. The CDR3 DNA follows: TGTGCCAGCAGCGTAGTGGAGGGAGCAGAGACCCAGTACTTC. The chain uses TRBV9 and TRBJ2-5; a possible D gene is TRBD2 (6 bases). V was pared by 0 bases and J by 4 bases, with 10 bases between. Per the germline V gene, CDR1 is SGDLS and CDR2 is YYNGEE. The CDR3 totals 14 residues.

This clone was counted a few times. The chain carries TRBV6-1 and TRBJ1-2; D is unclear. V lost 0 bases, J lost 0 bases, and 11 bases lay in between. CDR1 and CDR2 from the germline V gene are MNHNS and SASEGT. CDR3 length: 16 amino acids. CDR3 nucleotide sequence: TGTGCCAGCAGTGAAGCTTTGGCATACGCTAACTATGGCTACACCTTC. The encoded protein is CASSEALAYANYGYTF.

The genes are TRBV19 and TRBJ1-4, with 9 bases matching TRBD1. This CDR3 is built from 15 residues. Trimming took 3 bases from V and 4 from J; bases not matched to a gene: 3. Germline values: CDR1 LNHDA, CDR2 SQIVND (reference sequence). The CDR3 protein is CASSMETGGNEKLFF. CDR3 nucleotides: TGTGCCAGTAGTATGGAGACAGGGGGTAATGAAAAACTGTTTTTT.

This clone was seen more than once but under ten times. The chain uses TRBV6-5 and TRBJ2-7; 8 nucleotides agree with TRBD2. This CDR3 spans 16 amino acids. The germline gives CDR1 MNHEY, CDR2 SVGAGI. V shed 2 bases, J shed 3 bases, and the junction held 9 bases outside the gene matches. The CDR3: CASSYREGTFRYEQYF. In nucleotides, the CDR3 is TGTGCCAGCAGTTACCGGGAGGGGACCTTCCGCTACGAGCAGTACTTC.

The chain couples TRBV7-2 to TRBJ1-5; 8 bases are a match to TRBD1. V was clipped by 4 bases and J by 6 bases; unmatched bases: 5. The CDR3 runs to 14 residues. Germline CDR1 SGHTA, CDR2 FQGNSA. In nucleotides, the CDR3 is TGTGCCAGCAGCTCAGGGGGCGGACCTCAGCCCCAGCATTTT. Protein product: CASSSGGGPQPQHF.

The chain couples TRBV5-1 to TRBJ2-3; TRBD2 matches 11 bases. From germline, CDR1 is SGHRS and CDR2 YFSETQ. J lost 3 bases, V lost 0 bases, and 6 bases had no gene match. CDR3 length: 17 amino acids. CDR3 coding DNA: TGCGCCAGCAGCTTGGCCCAGACTAGCGGGGCGACAGATACGCAGTATTTT. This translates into CASSLAQTSGATDTQYF.

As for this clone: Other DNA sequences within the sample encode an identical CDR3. The CDR3 sequence is CASSLVGSGYTF. CDR3 DNA: TGTGCCAGCAGCTTAGTAGGGAGTGGCTACACCTTC. V is TRBV11-2 and J is TRBJ1-2; D is undetermined. Germline assignment: CDR1 SGHAT and CDR2 FQNNGV. Deletions cut 1 base from V and 7 bases from J, with 7 bases between. This CDR3 is built from 12 residues.

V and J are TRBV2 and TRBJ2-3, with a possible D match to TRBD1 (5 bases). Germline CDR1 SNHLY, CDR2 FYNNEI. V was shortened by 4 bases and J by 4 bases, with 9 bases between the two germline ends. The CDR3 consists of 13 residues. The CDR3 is CASSGGRADTQYF. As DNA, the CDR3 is TGTGCCAGCAGTGGTGGCAGGGCAGATACGCAGTATTTT.

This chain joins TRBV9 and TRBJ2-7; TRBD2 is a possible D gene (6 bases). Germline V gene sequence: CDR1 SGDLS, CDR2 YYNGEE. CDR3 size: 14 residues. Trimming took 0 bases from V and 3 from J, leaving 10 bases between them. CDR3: CASSVGEAYYEQYF. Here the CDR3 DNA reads TGTGCCAGCAGCGTAGGGGAGGCTTACTACGAGCAGTACTTC. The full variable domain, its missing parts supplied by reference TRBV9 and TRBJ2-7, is DSGVTQTPKHLITATGQRVTLRCSPRSGDLSVYWYQQSLDQGLQFLIQYYNGEERAKGNILERFSAQQFPDLHSELNLSSLELGDSALYFCASSVGEAYYEQYFGPGTRLTVT.

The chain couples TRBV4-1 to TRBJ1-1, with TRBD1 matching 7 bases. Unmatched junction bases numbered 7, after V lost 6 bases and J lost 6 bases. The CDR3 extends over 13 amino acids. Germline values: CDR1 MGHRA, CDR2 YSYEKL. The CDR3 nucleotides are TGCGCCAGCAGGACTGGGACAGAATCTGAAGCTTTCTTT. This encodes CASRTGTESEAFF.

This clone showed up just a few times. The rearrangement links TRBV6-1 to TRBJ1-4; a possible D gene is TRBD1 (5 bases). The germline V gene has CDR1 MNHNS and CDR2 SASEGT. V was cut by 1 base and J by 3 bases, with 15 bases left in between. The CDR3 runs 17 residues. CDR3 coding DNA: TGTGCCAGCAGTGAAGATCGGCAGGGAAGGGCTAATGAAAAACTGTTTTTT. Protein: CASSEDRQGRANEKLFF.

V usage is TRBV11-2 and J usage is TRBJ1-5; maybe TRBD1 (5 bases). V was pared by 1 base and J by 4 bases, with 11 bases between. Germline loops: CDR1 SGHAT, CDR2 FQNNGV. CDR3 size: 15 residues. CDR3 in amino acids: CASSLGSGGNQPQHF. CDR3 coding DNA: TGTGCCAGCAGCTTAGGTTCGGGGGGTAATCAGCCCCAGCATTTT. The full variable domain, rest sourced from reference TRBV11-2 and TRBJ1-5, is EAGVAQSPRYKIIEKRQSVAFWCNPISGHATLYWYQQILGQGPKLLIQFQNNGVVDDSQLPKDRFSAERLKGVDSTLKIQPAKLEDSAVYLCASSLGSGGNQPQHFGDGTRLSIL.

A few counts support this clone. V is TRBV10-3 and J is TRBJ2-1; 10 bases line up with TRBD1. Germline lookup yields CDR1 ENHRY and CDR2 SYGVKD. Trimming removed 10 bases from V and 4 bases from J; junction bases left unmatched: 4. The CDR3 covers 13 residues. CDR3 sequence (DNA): TGTGCCACCCGGGACAGGGGTTACAATGAGCAGTTCTTC. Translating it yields CATRDRGYNEQFF.

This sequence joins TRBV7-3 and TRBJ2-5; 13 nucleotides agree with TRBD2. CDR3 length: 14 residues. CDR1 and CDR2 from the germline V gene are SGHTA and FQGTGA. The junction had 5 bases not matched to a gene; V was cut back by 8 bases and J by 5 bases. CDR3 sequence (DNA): TGTGCCAGCGGACTAGCGGGAGCCTCGGAGACCCAGTACTTC. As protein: CASGLAGASETQYF.

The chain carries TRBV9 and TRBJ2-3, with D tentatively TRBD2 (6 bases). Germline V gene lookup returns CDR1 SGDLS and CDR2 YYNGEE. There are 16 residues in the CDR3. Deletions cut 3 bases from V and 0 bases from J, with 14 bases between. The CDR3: CASSARLSGSTDTQYF. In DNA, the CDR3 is TGTGCCAGCAGCGCCAGACTCAGCGGGAGCACAGATACGCAGTATTTT.

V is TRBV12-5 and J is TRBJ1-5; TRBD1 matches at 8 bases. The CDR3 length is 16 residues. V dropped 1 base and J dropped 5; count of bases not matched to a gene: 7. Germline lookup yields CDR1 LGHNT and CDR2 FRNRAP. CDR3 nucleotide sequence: TGTGCTAGTGGTTTGGGCGACAGGGGTGGGGATCAGCCCCAGCATTTT. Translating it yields CASGLGDRGGDQPQHF. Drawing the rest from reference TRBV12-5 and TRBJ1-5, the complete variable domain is DARVTQTPRHKVTEMGQEVTMRCQPILGHNTVFWYRQTMMQGLELLAYFRNRAPLDDSGMPKDRFSAEMPDATLATLKIQPSEPRDSAVYFCASGLGDRGGDQPQHFGDGTRLSIL.

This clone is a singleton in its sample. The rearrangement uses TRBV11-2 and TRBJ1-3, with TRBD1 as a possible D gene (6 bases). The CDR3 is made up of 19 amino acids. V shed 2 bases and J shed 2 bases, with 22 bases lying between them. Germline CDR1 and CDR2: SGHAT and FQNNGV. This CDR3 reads CASSLKGHKLSPPGNTIYF. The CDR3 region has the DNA TGTGCCAGCAGCTTAAAGGGACACAAACTTTCACCCCCTGGAAACACCATATATTTT.

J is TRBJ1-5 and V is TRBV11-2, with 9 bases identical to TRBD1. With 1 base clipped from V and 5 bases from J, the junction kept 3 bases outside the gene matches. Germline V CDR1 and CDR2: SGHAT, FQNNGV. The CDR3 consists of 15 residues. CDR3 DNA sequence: TGTGCCAGCAGCTTAGGGGGACAGGGCCATCAGCCCCAGCATTTT. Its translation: CASSLGGQGHQPQHF.